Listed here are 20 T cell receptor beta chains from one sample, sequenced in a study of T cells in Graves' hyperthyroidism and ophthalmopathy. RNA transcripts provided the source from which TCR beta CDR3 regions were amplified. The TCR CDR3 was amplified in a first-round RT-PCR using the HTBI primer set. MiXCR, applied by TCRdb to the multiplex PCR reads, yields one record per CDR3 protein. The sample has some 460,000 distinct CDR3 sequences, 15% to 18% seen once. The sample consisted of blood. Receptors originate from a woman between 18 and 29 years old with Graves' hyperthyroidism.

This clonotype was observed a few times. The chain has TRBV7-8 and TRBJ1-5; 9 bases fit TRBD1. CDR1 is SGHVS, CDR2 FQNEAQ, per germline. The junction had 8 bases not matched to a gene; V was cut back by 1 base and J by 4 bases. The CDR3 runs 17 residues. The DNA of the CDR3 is TGTGCCAGCAGCTTAGGAGGGACAGGGTGGGGGAATCAGCCCCAGCATTTT. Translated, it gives CASSLGGTGWGNQPQHF.

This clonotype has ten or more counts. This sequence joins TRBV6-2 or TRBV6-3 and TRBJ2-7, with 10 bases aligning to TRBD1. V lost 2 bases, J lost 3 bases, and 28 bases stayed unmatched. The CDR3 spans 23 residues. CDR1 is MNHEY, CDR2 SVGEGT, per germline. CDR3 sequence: CASSYAGQGSFGSLESSLYEQYF. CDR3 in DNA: TGTGCCAGCAGTTACGCGGGACAGGGGAGTTTTGGATCCTTGGAGTCCTCGCTCTACGAGCAGTACTTC.

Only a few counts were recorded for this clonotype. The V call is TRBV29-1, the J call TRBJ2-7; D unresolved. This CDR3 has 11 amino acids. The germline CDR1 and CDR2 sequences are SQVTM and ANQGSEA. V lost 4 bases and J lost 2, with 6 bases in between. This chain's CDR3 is CSVGGPYEQYF. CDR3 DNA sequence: TGCAGCGTTGGCGGTCCCTACGAGCAGTACTTC.

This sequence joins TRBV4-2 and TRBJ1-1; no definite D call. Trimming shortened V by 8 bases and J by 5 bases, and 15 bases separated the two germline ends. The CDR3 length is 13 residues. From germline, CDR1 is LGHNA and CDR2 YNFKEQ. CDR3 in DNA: TGTGCCAGCGGATTCAACCGGGTAACTGAAGCTTTCTTT. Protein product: CASGFNRVTEAFF.

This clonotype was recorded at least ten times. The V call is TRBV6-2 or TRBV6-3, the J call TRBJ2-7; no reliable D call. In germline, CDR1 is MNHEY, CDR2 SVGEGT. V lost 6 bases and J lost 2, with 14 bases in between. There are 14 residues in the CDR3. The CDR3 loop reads CASSRYKGPYEQYF. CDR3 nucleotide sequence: TGTGCCAGCAGCCGATACAAGGGCCCCTACGAGCAGTACTTC.

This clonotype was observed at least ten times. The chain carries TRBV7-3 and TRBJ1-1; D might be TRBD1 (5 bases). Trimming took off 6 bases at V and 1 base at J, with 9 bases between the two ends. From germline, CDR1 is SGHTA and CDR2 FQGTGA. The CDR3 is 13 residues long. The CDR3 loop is CASSQTGNTEAFF. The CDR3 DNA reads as TGTGCCAGCAGTCAAACAGGGAACACTGAAGCTTTCTTT.

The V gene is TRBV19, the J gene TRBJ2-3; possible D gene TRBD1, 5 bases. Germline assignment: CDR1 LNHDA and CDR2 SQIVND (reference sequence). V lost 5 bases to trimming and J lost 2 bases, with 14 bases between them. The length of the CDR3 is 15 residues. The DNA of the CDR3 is TGTGCCAGTAGTCCCCAGGGATCCCCCACAGATACGCAGTATTTT. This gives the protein CASSPQGSPTDTQYF.

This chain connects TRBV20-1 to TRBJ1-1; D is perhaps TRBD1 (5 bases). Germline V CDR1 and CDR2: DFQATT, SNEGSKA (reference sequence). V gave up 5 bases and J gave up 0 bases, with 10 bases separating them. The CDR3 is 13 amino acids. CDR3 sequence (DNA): TGCAGTGCTGATGACAGCATGAACACTGAAGCTTTCTTT. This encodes CSADDSMNTEAFF.

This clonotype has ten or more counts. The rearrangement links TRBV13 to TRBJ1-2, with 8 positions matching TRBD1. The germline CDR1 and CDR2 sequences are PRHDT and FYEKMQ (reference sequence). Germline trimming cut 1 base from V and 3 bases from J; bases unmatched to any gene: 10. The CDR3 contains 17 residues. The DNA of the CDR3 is TGTGCCAGCAGCTTAGAACGAGACAGGGGTTGGGACTATGGCTACACCTTC. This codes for CASSLERDRGWDYGYTF.

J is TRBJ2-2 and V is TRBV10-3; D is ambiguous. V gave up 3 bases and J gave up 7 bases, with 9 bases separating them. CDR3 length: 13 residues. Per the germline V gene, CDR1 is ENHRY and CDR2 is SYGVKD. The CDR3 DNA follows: TGTGCCATCAGTGATCGGTCGAACGGGGAGCTGTTTTTT. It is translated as CAISDRSNGELFF.

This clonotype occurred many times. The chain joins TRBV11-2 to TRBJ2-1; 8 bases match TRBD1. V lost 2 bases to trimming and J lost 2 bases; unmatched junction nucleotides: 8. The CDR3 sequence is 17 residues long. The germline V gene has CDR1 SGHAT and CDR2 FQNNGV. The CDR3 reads CASSLWSTGGAYNEQFF. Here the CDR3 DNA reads TGTGCCAGCAGCTTATGGTCCACAGGGGGTGCCTACAATGAGCAGTTCTTC.

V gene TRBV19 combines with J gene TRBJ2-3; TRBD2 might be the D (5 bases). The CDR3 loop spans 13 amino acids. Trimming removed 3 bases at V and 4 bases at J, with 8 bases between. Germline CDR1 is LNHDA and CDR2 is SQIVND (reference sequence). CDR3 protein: CASSIAGPDTQYF. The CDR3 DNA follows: TGTGCCAGTAGTATCGCGGGCCCAGATACGCAGTATTTT.

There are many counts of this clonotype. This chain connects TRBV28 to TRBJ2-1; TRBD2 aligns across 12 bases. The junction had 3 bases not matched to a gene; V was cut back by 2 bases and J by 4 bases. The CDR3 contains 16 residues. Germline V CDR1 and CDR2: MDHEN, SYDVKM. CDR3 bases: TGTGCCAGCAGTTTAACGGGACTAGCGGGTTACAATGAGCAGTTCTTC. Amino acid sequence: CASSLTGLAGYNEQFF.

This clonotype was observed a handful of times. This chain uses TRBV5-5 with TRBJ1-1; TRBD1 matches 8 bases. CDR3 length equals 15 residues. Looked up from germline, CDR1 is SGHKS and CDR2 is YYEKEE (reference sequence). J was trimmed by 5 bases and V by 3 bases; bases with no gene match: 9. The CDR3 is CASSSYRGSGTEAFF. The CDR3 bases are TGTGCCAGCAGCTCTTACAGGGGGAGTGGAACTGAAGCTTTCTTT.

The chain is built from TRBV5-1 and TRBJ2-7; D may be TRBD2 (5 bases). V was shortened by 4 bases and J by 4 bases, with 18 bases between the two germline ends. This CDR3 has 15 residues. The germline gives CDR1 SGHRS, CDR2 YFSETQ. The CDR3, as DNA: TGCGCCAGCAGCCCCGGGGTGTCCCTGGGGTACGAGCAGTACTTC. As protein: CASSPGVSLGYEQYF.

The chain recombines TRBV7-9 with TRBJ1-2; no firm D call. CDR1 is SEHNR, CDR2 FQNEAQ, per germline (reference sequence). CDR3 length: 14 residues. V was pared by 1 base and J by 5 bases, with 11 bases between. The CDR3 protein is CASSLVAPRYGYTF. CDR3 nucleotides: TGTGCCAGCAGCTTAGTGGCACCCCGATATGGCTACACCTTC.

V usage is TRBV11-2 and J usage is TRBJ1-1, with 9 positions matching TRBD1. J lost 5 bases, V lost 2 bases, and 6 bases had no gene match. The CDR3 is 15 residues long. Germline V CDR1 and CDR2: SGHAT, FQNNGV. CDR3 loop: CASSLTQGAPTEAFF. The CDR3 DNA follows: TGTGCCAGCAGCTTAACACAGGGGGCGCCTACTGAAGCTTTCTTT.

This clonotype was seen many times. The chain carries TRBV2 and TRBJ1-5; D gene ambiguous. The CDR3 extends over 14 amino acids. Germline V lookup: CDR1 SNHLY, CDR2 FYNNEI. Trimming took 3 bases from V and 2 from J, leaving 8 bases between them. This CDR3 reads CASSDVGGNQPQHF. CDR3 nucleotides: TGTGCCAGCAGTGACGTCGGTGGCAATCAGCCCCAGCATTTT.

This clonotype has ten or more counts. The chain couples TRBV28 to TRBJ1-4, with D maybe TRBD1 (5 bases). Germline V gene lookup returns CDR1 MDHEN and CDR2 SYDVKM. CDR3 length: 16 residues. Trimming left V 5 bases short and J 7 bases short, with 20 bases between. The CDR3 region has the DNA TGTGCCAGCAGTCCTCTAGCAGGAGGGGAGAGTGAAAAACTGTTTTTT. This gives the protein CASSPLAGGESEKLFF.

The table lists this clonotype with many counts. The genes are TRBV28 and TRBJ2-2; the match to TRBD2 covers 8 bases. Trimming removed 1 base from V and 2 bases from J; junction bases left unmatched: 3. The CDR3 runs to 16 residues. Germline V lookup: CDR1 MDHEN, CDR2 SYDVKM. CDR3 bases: TGTGCCAGCAGTTTATATCTAGCGGGTAACACCGGGGAGCTGTTTTTT. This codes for CASSLYLAGNTGELFF.